These 14 T cell receptor beta chains came from one sample sequenced in a study of OX40 agonist ivuxolimab in advanced cancers. Assay: immunoSEQ multiplex PCR; the TCRdb copy retains only in-frame clones and omits some. The data show 70,000 to 95,000 clones, around four fifths seen once. The sequenced sample was CD4+ or CD8+ T cells sorted from blood, obtained in a trial of the OX40 agonist ivuxolimab. All receptors derive from an adult with an advanced solid tumor such as melanoma, head and neck, liver or kidney cancer.

The chain is built from TRBV10-1 and TRBJ2-2; 9 bases are a match to TRBD1. This CDR3 is built from 15 residues. CDR1 and CDR2 (germline): WNHNN, SYGVQD (reference sequence). The J segment lost 5 bases and the V segment lost 5 bases, leaving 6 bases of the junction unmatched. The CDR3 reads CASSLDRGDTGELFF. CDR3 bases: TGCGCCAGCAGTTTGGACAGGGGTGATACCGGGGAGCTGTTTTTT.

The V and J genes are TRBV2 and TRBJ2-7; 8 bases are a match to TRBD1. CDR3 length: 14 amino acids. V lost 7 bases, J lost 5 bases, and 10 bases stayed unmatched. Per germline, CDR1 SNHLY and CDR2 FYNNEI. CDR3 protein: CASKPSRQGNEQYF. Here the CDR3 DNA reads TGTGCCAGCAAACCATCCCGACAGGGGAACGAGCAGTACTTC.

This sequence joins TRBV7-9 and TRBJ2-2; D call uncertain. The ends were cut back, 2 bases at V and 0 bases at J, with 7 bases in the middle. Germline V lookup: CDR1 SEHNR, CDR2 FQNEAQ (reference sequence). CDR3 size: 15 residues. The CDR3 DNA sequence: TGTGCCAGCAGCTTATCACGGACGAACACCGGGGAGCTGTTTTTT. This codes for CASSLSRTNTGELFF.

The chain has TRBV7-7 and TRBJ2-1; TRBD2 aligns across 7 bases. Trimming cost V 1 base and J 0 bases; bases outside gene matches: 6. This CDR3 is 17 amino acids long. CDR1 and CDR2 from the germline V gene are SSHAT and FNYEAQ (reference sequence). This CDR3 is CASSLVPAGSSYNEQFF. The CDR3 nucleotides read TGTGCCAGCAGCTTAGTCCCAGCGGGGAGCTCCTACAATGAGCAGTTCTTC.

The chain has TRBV7-3 and TRBJ1-2; 7 bases are a match to TRBD1. The V segment lost 0 bases and the J segment 2 bases; nucleotides outside the gene matches: 6. The CDR3 spans 16 residues. Per the germline V gene, CDR1 is SGHTA and CDR2 is FQGTGA. The CDR3 is CASSLTSGQKNYGYTF. In nucleotides, the CDR3 is TGTGCCAGCAGCTTAACGTCGGGACAGAAGAACTATGGCTACACCTTC.

The chain recombines TRBV18 with TRBJ2-7, with 7 bases identical to TRBD2. There are 13 residues in the CDR3. In germline, CDR1 is KGHSH, CDR2 LQKENI. With V trimmed by 1 base and J by 7 bases, 4 bases remained unmatched. The CDR3 bases are TGTGCCAGCTCACCACGGGGGGGAGATGAGCAGTACGTC. Protein product: CASSPRGGDEQYV.

The rearrangement uses TRBV7-2 and TRBJ2-1; D uncertain. The CDR3 consists of 14 residues. The V gene lost 5 bases and the J gene lost 4 bases, with 12 bases spanning the gap. CDR1 is SGHTA, CDR2 FQGNSA, per germline. The chain's CDR3 is CASSQNFNYNEQFF. In DNA, the CDR3 is TGTGCCAGCAGCCAGAACTTTAATTACAATGAGCAGTTCTTC.

The V call is TRBV14, the J call TRBJ2-1; TRBD1 matches 8 bases. J gave up 8 bases and V 3 bases, and 12 bases lay outside the gene matches. Germline CDR1 reads SGHDN; CDR2 reads FVKESK. This CDR3 has 16 amino acids. The CDR3: CASSHRPGTGRDEQFF. The CDR3 nucleotides read TGTGCCAGCAGCCACAGACCCGGGACAGGTAGGGATGAGCAGTTCTTC. Supplemented by reference TRBV14 and TRBJ2-1, the full variable domain reads EAGVTQFPSHSVIEKGQTVTLRCDPISGHDNLYWYRRVMGKEIKFLLHFVKESKQDESGMPNNRFLAERTGGTYSTLKVQPAELEDSGVYFCASSHRPGTGRDEQFFGPGTRLTVL.

This rearrangement joins TRBV7-2 to TRBJ1-4, with 8 bases fitting TRBD1. Unmatched junction bases numbered 6, after V lost 4 bases and J lost 8 bases. The CDR3 covers 14 residues. Germline V lookup: CDR1 SGHTA, CDR2 FQGNSA. CDR3 in DNA: TGTGCCAGCAGCTCGGACAGGGCGGTCGAAAAACTGTTTTTT. Encoded protein: CASSSDRAVEKLFF.

Comments on this clone: This same CDR3 is encoded by further DNA sequences in the sample. The J gene is TRBJ1-6, the V gene TRBV9, with 8 bases matching TRBD1. V lost 0 bases, J lost 7 bases, and 0 bases stayed unmatched. The CDR3 runs to 14 residues. The germline gives CDR1 SGDLS, CDR2 YYNGEE. CDR3 in DNA: TGTGCCAGCAGCGTAGGGACAGGGAATTCACCCCTCCACTTT. Its translation is CASSVGTGNSPLHF.

Comments on this clone: One junction end does not reproduce the germline sequence, and a read error may be involved. This rearrangement joins TRBV5-4 to TRBJ2-3; tentative D call: TRBD1 (5 bases). The CDR3 extends over 14 amino acids. Per germline, CDR1 SGHNT and CDR2 YYREEE (reference sequence). The CDR3 reads CAGRQTHSTDTQYF. In DNA form, the CDR3 reads TGTGCCGGCAGACAGACCCATTCCACAGATACGCAGTATTTT.

V is TRBV28 and J is TRBJ1-3; possible D gene TRBD1, 6 bases. The V gene's germline CDR1 is MDHEN and CDR2 SYDVKM. This CDR3 contains 14 residues. Trimming took off 6 bases at V and 5 bases at J, with 14 bases between the two ends. In nucleotides, the CDR3 is TGTGCCAGCAGCCCAAACAGGGACCGAAACACCATATATTTT. Amino acids: CASSPNRDRNTIYF.

This chain uses TRBV5-5 with TRBJ2-4, with 11 bases fitting TRBD2. Germline CDR1 SGHKS, CDR2 YYEKEE (reference sequence). CDR3 size: 18 residues. V shed 1 base, J shed 1 base, and the junction held 7 bases outside the gene matches. CDR3 region: CASSLLTSGVVAKNIQYF. The CDR3 bases are TGTGCCAGCAGCTTGTTGACTAGCGGGGTCGTGGCCAAAAACATTCAGTACTTC.

J is TRBJ2-5 and V is TRBV2; 10 bases align to TRBD2. The CDR3 has 15 residues. After removal of 3 bases from V and 4 bases from J, the junction contained 5 bases not matched to a gene. Germline V CDR1 and CDR2: SNHLY, FYNNEI. CDR3: CASSDRLAGVETQYF. Here the CDR3 DNA reads TGTGCCAGCAGTGACAGGCTAGCGGGGGTAGAGACCCAGTACTTC.